This is a list of T cell receptor beta chains from one sample in a study of metastatic and nonmetastatic thyroid tumors. Using MiXCR, TCRdb re-called clones from the PCR reads. The sample records 20,000 to 25,000 clones, around 28% being singletons. Sequencing was carried out using tumor tissue. All receptors derive from a female donor with papillary thyroid cancer or a benign thyroid nodule (not recorded which). Some clones in this sample may be carry-over from other donors' samples. Each CDR3 is given with its conserved first and last residue. Each record gives: D gene, clone size, CDR3 length, J gene, V gene, CDR3 DNA, CDR3 protein. D genes are given only for firm matches. Some rows have no size entry. The others give once, few or many, or a class for an expanded clone.

d_gene: -; abundance: -; len: 14; j_gene: TRBJ1-2; v_gene: TRBV30; CDR3nt: TGTGCCTGGAGTGGGCAGGAGGTGGATCGTGGCTACACCTTC; CDR3aa: CAWSGQEVDRGYTF
d_gene: -; abundance: -; len: 13; j_gene: TRBJ2-5; v_gene: TRBV19; CDR3nt: TGTGCCAGTAGTATGGATTTCCAAGAGACCCAGTACTTC; CDR3aa: CASSMDFQETQYF
d_gene: TRBD2; abundance: few; len: 15; j_gene: TRBJ2-7; v_gene: TRBV12-3/TRBV12-4; CDR3nt: TGTGCCAGCAGCCCCATAGCGGGGGGACCAAGGGAGCGGTACTTC; CDR3aa: CASSPIAGGPRERYF
d_gene: TRBD1; abundance: many; len: 16; j_gene: TRBJ2-6; v_gene: TRBV18; CDR3nt: TGTGCCGGATCCGGGACAGCGAGCTCTGGGGCCAACGTCCTGACTTTC; CDR3aa: CAGSGTASSGANVLTF
d_gene: TRBD1; abundance: many; len: 19; j_gene: TRBJ1-5; v_gene: TRBV6-2/TRBV6-3; CDR3nt: TGTGCCAGCAGTTACACTCCGGGACAGGGTGTGGCTAGCAATCAGCCCCAGCATTTT; CDR3aa: CASSYTPGQGVASNQPQHF
d_gene: -; abundance: many; len: 15; j_gene: TRBJ1-6; v_gene: TRBV5-5; CDR3nt: TGTGCCAGCAGCGTCATCAGGGGAGAGAATTCACCCCTCCACTTT; CDR3aa: CASSVIRGENSPLHF
d_gene: TRBD1; abundance: -; len: 15; j_gene: TRBJ1-2; v_gene: TRBV27; CDR3nt: TGTGCCAGCAGTATGAACCGGGACAGGGGGCGGGGATACACCTTC; CDR3aa: CASSMNRDRGRGYTF
d_gene: -; abundance: medium-sized; len: 13; j_gene: TRBJ1-2; v_gene: TRBV6-1; CDR3nt: TGTGCCAGCAGTGGCGGGAAGAACTATGGCTACACCTTC; CDR3aa: CASSGGKNYGYTF
d_gene: -; abundance: many; len: 17; j_gene: TRBJ2-1; v_gene: TRBV9; CDR3nt: TGTGCCAGCAGCCCATTCGAAGAGGGGAGCTCCTACAATGAGCAGTTCTTC; CDR3aa: CASSPFEEGSSYNEQFF
d_gene: -; abundance: many; len: 15; j_gene: TRBJ1-3; v_gene: TRBV7-6; CDR3nt: TGTGCCAGCAGCCCTGGACAGTTCCACGGAAACACCATATATTTT; CDR3aa: CASSPGQFHGNTIYF
d_gene: TRBD1; abundance: many; len: 16; j_gene: TRBJ2-1; v_gene: TRBV18; CDR3nt: TGTGCCAGCTCACTAATTGGGACAGGGATATTCGGTGAGCAGTTCTTC; CDR3aa: CASSLIGTGIFGEQFF
d_gene: TRBD1; abundance: many; len: 15; j_gene: TRBJ1-5; v_gene: TRBV20-1; CDR3nt: TGCAGTGCTCCTACAGGGGGGGGGGTCAATCAGCCCCAGCATTTT; CDR3aa: CSAPTGGGVNQPQHF
d_gene: TRBD1; abundance: many; len: 13; j_gene: TRBJ2-1; v_gene: TRBV11-1; CDR3nt: TGTGCCAGCAGCTTAGAATGGGACAGAACGCAGTTCTTC; CDR3aa: CASSLEWDRTQFF
d_gene: TRBD1; abundance: many; len: 13; j_gene: TRBJ1-1; v_gene: TRBV12-3/TRBV12-4; CDR3nt: TGTGCCAGCAGAACAGGGGGGGATTTCGAAGCTTTCTTT; CDR3aa: CASRTGGDFEAFF
d_gene: -; abundance: few; len: 13; j_gene: TRBJ2-5; v_gene: TRBV6-1; CDR3nt: TGTGCCAGCGAATACTGTGAAGGAGAGACCCAGTACTTC; CDR3aa: CASEYCEGETQYF
d_gene: -; abundance: medium-sized; len: 15; j_gene: TRBJ1-2; v_gene: TRBV2; CDR3nt: TGTGCCGCACCAACCGGGACTCGCTCTAACTATGGCTACACCTTC; CDR3aa: CAAPTGTRSNYGYTF
d_gene: -; abundance: -; len: 14; j_gene: TRBJ2-7; v_gene: TRBV30; CDR3nt: TGTGCCTGGAGTGTTAAATCGTGGGGCCGGGAGCAGTACTTC; CDR3aa: CAWSVKSWGREQYF
d_gene: TRBD2; abundance: many; len: 15; j_gene: TRBJ2-1; v_gene: TRBV3-1; CDR3nt: TGTGCCAGCAGCCTTGAAGCGGGGGCCTACAATGAGCAGTTCTTC; CDR3aa: CASSLEAGAYNEQFF
d_gene: -; abundance: many; len: 16; j_gene: TRBJ2-7; v_gene: TRBV13; CDR3nt: TGTGCCAGCAGCTTATTTGGGGGAAGGGGTGGAGGCGAGCAGTACTTC; CDR3aa: CASSLFGGRGGGEQYF
d_gene: -; abundance: many; len: 13; j_gene: TRBJ2-2; v_gene: TRBV29-1; CDR3nt: TGCAGCGTTGTTACAGGGCTTAGCGGGGAGCTGTTTTTT; CDR3aa: CSVVTGLSGELFF
d_gene: TRBD1; abundance: few; len: 12; j_gene: TRBJ1-5; v_gene: TRBV27; CDR3nt: TGTGCCAGCATCCAGGGGGGGCAGCCCCAGCATTTT; CDR3aa: CASIQGGQPQHF
d_gene: -; abundance: many; len: 10; j_gene: TRBJ2-3; v_gene: TRBV11-2; CDR3nt: TGTGCCAGCAGCTTAGATACGCAGTATTTT; CDR3aa: CASSLDTQYF